The 27 T cell receptor beta chains listed next were all sequenced from one sample in a study of blood T cell repertoires in COVID-19. Generated by immunoSEQ multiplex PCR, the TCRdb table keeps only in-frame clones and is missing some. The sample consists of roughly 55,000 clones, about four fifths of them appearing once. What was sequenced was peripheral blood. The receptor set was obtained from a woman in her sixties with acute or convalescent COVID-19.

The J gene is TRBJ2-3, the V gene TRBV3-1 (or the pseudogene TRBV3-2); 7 positions match TRBD2. Germline lookup yields CDR1 LGHDT and CDR2 YNNKEL (reference sequence). The CDR3 totals 15 residues. Losses at the gene ends were 4 bases for V and 2 bases for J; bases not matched to a gene: 6. In DNA form, the CDR3 reads TGTGCCAGCAGCCGGGGCGGGGGTTTCACAGATACGCAGTATTTT. This sequence encodes CASSRGGGFTDTQYF.

The rearrangement uses TRBV7-9 and TRBJ2-5; perhaps TRBD1 as D (6 bases). CDR3 length: 15 residues. The germline CDR1 and CDR2 sequences are SEHNR and FQNEAQ (reference sequence). With 6 bases removed from V and 2 bases from J, the gap between germline ends came to 16 bases. DNA for the CDR3: TGTGCCAGCAGGAGGGCAGGGGCCTCTCAAGAGACCCAGTACTTC. Translating gives CASRRAGASQETQYF.

The genes are TRBV28 and TRBJ1-4; 11 bases map to TRBD1. The germline gives CDR1 MDHEN, CDR2 SYDVKM. V shed 1 base and J 8 bases; nucleotides not matched to a gene: 3. The CDR3 spans 15 residues. The CDR3 reads CASSLSGTGGEKLFF. CDR3 DNA sequence: TGTGCCAGCAGTTTATCCGGGACAGGGGGGGAAAAACTGTTTTTT.

This sequence joins TRBV9 and TRBJ1-2; 8 bases map to TRBD1. Germline trimming cut 3 bases from V and 4 bases from J; bases unmatched to any gene: 8. Germline V gene sequence: CDR1 SGDLS, CDR2 YYNGEE. The length of the CDR3 is 15 residues. The CDR3, as DNA: TGTGCCAGCAGCGCAGGACAGGGAACGAGCTATGGCTACACCTTC. Amino acid sequence: CASSAGQGTSYGYTF.

The rearrangement joins TRBV15 to TRBJ1-2; 9 nucleotides line up with TRBD1. The V gene end was trimmed by 4 bases and the J gene end by 4 bases; junction bases not matched to a gene: 10. The CDR3 is made up of 16 amino acids. Germline assignment: CDR1 LNHNV and CDR2 YYDKDF (reference sequence). The CDR3 DNA sequence: TGTGCCACCAGCACAGACTGGACAGGGGCGAGCTATGGCTACACCTTC. Amino acids: CATSTDWTGASYGYTF.

The V call is TRBV14, the J call TRBJ1-1; TRBD1 matches at 7 bases. The J segment lost 5 bases and the V segment lost 8 bases, leaving 8 bases of the junction unmatched. Looked up from germline, CDR1 is SGHDN and CDR2 is FVKESK. The CDR3 loop spans 13 amino acids. The CDR3 spells CASSQGTVTEAFF. In DNA form, the CDR3 reads TGTGCCAGCTCCCAAGGGACAGTGACTGAAGCTTTCTTT.

This clone was recorded once. This sequence joins TRBV10-3 and TRBJ2-7; D gene uncertain. Per germline, CDR1 ENHRY and CDR2 SYGVKD. This CDR3 has 12 amino acids. The V and J ends lost 3 bases and 5 bases respectively, with 8 bases between them. CDR3 nucleotides: TGTGCCATCAGTGAACCCTATAACGAGCAGTACTTC. Encoded protein: CAISEPYNEQYF.

The V call is TRBV15, the J call TRBJ2-1; 9 positions agree with TRBD2. J lost 4 bases, V lost 0 bases, and 7 bases had no gene match. Germline CDR1 and CDR2: LNHNV and YYDKDF (reference sequence). This CDR3 comprises 17 residues. In DNA, the CDR3 is TGTGCCACCAGCAGAGATGGTGCGGGGGGGTTTTACAATGAGCAGTTCTTC. It encodes CATSRDGAGGFYNEQFF. Supplemented by reference TRBV15 and TRBJ2-1, the full variable domain reads DAMVIQNPRYQVTQFGKPVTLSCSQTLNHNVMYWYQQKSSQAPKLLFHYYDKDFNNEADTPDNFQSRRPNTSFCFLDIRSPGLGDTAMYLCATSRDGAGGFYNEQFFGPGTRLTVL.

CDR3 sequence reads: CASRLAGTSGGEQFF. The DNA for the CDR3 is TGTGCCAGCCGCCTTGCCGGGACTAGCGGGGGGGAGCAGTTCTTC. The chain couples TRBV7-3 to TRBJ2-1; 15 bases line up with TRBD2. The CDR3 sequence is 15 residues long. The germline V gene has CDR1 SGHTA and CDR2 FQGTGA. The V segment lost 8 bases and the J segment 10 bases; nucleotides outside the gene matches: 9.

This clone has just one count. The V call is TRBV10-2, the J call TRBJ2-1, with 9 bases lining up with TRBD2. CDR1 and CDR2 from the germline V gene are WSHSY and SAAADI. J gave up 8 bases and V 6 bases, and 8 bases lay outside the gene matches. The CDR3 has 14 amino acids. The CDR3 nucleotides are TGCGCCAGCAGCCCTAGCGGGACGAGCGATGAGCAGTTCTTC. Encoded protein: CASSPSGTSDEQFF.

The genes are TRBV7-9 and TRBJ2-1, with unresolved D. V dropped 1 base and J dropped 6 bases, with 10 bases sitting between them. In germline, CDR1 is SEHNR, CDR2 FQNEAQ (reference sequence). This CDR3 comprises 14 residues. CDR3 residues: CASSLGVESNEQFF. The CDR3 coding sequence is TGTGCCAGCAGCTTAGGTGTTGAGTCCAATGAGCAGTTCTTC.

The V and J genes are TRBV18 and TRBJ2-7; TRBD2 might be the D (5 bases). V dropped 3 bases and J dropped 0 bases, with 15 bases sitting between them. This CDR3 spans 16 amino acids. The germline gives CDR1 KGHSH, CDR2 LQKENI. The DNA of the CDR3 is TGTGCCAGCTCACCGGGCACGGGAAGGAGCTCCTACGAGCAGTACTTC. Protein sequence: CASSPGTGRSSYEQYF.

V usage is TRBV20-1 and J usage is TRBJ2-1; D is uncertain. CDR1 is DFQATT, CDR2 SNEGSKA, per germline (reference sequence). The CDR3 runs to 11 residues. With 7 bases removed from V and 0 bases from J, the gap between germline ends came to 4 bases. Written as DNA, the CDR3 is TGCAGTGTAAACTCCTACAATGAGCAGTTCTTC. Its translation: CSVNSYNEQFF.

This sequence joins TRBV3-1 (or the pseudogene TRBV3-2) and TRBJ2-3, with 7 positions matching TRBD1. The CDR3 has 17 amino acids. V lost 2 bases, J lost 3 bases, and 11 bases stayed unmatched. Germline V lookup: CDR1 LGHDT, CDR2 YNNKEL (reference sequence). The CDR3 sequence: CASSQRWDAGGTDTQYF. DNA of the CDR3: TGTGCCAGCAGCCAAAGATGGGATGCAGGGGGAACAGATACGCAGTATTTT.

The chain recombines TRBV2 with TRBJ2-5; a weak D match, TRBD2 (7 bases). This CDR3 spans 15 amino acids. Trimming took off 2 bases at V and 5 bases at J, with 15 bases between the two ends. The germline V gene encodes CDR1 SNHLY and CDR2 FYNNEI. The CDR3 nucleotides read TGTGCCAGCAGTGAACCAAGGGGGGGGTGGGAGACCCAGTACTTC. Translation: CASSEPRGGWETQYF.

The rearrangement joins TRBV11-2 to TRBJ2-1; perhaps TRBD2 as D (6 bases). Trimming shortened V by 6 bases and J by 5 bases, and 20 bases separated the two germline ends. The length of the CDR3 is 16 residues. Germline CDR1 SGHAT, CDR2 FQNNGV. CDR3 nucleotides: TGTGCCAGCAGTCTAGCGTACTACCAGGTTGACAATGAGCAGTTCTTC. Translation gives CASSLAYYQVDNEQFF. Using reference TRBV11-2 and TRBJ2-1 for the parts outside the CDR3, the full variable domain is EAGVAQSPRYKIIEKRQSVAFWCNPISGHATLYWYQQILGQGPKLLIQFQNNGVVDDSQLPKDRFSAERLKGVDSTLKIQPAKLEDSAVYLCASSLAYYQVDNEQFFGPGTRLTVL.

The chain combines TRBV5-1 with TRBJ1-5, with D maybe TRBD1 (5 bases). Per germline, CDR1 SGHRS and CDR2 YFSETQ. The CDR3 is 14 residues long. Trimming took off 0 bases at V and 4 bases at J, with 8 bases between the two ends. For the CDR3, the DNA is TGCGCCAGCAGCTTGGGGGGCTGGAATCAGCCCCAGCATTTT. Residues: CASSLGGWNQPQHF.

The sample holds one count of this clone. V usage is TRBV5-4 and J usage is TRBJ1-2; TRBD1 matches at 7 bases. Germline loops: CDR1 SGHNT, CDR2 YYREEE (reference sequence). With V trimmed by 2 bases and J by 0 bases, 4 bases remained unmatched. This CDR3 has 15 amino acids. The CDR3 DNA reads TGTGCCAGCAGCTTCGCCCAGGGGGCTAACTATGGCTACACCTTC. It codes for CASSFAQGANYGYTF.

This chain uses TRBV2 with TRBJ1-5, with a weak D call TRBD1 (5 bases). The CDR3 is made up of 15 amino acids. V was pared by 1 base and J by 2 bases, with 9 bases between. Germline CDR1 is SNHLY and CDR2 is FYNNEI. Here the CDR3 reads CASSEEGRGNQPQHF. CDR3 bases: TGTGCCAGCAGTGAAGAGGGGCGCGGCAATCAGCCCCAGCATTTT.

There are a few counts of this clone. The J gene is TRBJ2-7, the V gene TRBV2; D is possibly TRBD1 (5 bases). CDR1 SNHLY and CDR2 FYNNEI come from the germline V gene. This CDR3 has 14 residues. With 7 bases removed from V and 2 bases from J, the gap between germline ends came to 15 bases. CDR3 sequence: CASIGSTVTYEQYF. The CDR3 DNA sequence: TGTGCCAGCATCGGATCGACAGTTACCTACGAGCAGTACTTC.

This sequence joins TRBV7-2 and TRBJ1-1; the match to TRBD1 covers 7 bases. The trim removed 5 bases at V and 4 bases at J, leaving 10 bases unmatched. Germline V CDR1 and CDR2: SGHTA, FQGNSA. This CDR3 region has 15 residues. The CDR3 nucleotides are TGTGCCAGCAGCCCACACAGGGGCGTCGGCACTGAAGCTTTCTTT. This gives the protein CASSPHRGVGTEAFF.

The chain carries TRBV2 and TRBJ1-1; tentatively, D is TRBD1 (5 bases). Germline V gene sequence: CDR1 SNHLY, CDR2 FYNNEI. The CDR3 is 13 residues long. V lost 3 bases, J lost 2 bases, and 7 bases lay in between. The CDR3 reads CASSEDINTEAFF. As DNA, the CDR3 is TGTGCCAGCAGTGAGGACATCAACACTGAAGCTTTCTTT.

This chain joins TRBV3-1 (or the pseudogene TRBV3-2) and TRBJ2-3; the match to TRBD1 covers 8 bases. Germline lookup yields CDR1 LGHDT and CDR2 YNNKEL (reference sequence). The J segment lost 14 bases and the V segment lost 3 bases, leaving 19 bases of the junction unmatched. This CDR3 contains 16 residues. The CDR3 coding sequence is TGTGCCAGCAGCCAGGTGGGGCGGCAGGGGGCGACCGTTCCGTATTTT. It yields the protein CASSQVGRQGATVPYF.

This clone was seen only a few times. This chain joins TRBV7-2 and TRBJ1-1, with D unresolved. V shed 5 bases and J shed 5 bases, with 9 bases lying between them. CDR3 length equals 12 residues. Germline loops: CDR1 SGHTA, CDR2 FQGNSA. CDR3 coding DNA: TGTGCCAGCAGCCACTTCGGGACTGAAGCTTTCTTT. Translated, it gives CASSHFGTEAFF.

V usage is TRBV2 and J usage is TRBJ2-2; D is undetermined. Germline V CDR1 and CDR2: SNHLY, FYNNEI. This CDR3 is built from 13 residues. The ends were cut back, 9 bases at V and 2 bases at J, with 10 bases in the middle. This CDR3 reads CASSFSNTGELFF. The CDR3 DNA follows: TGTGCCAGTAGTTTTAGTAACACCGGGGAGCTGTTTTTT.

V gene TRBV3-1 (or the pseudogene TRBV3-2) combines with J gene TRBJ1-5; TRBD1 agrees at 8 bases. Germline trimming cut 0 bases from V and 0 bases from J; bases unmatched to any gene: 7. Germline CDR1 LGHDT, CDR2 YNNKEL (reference sequence). CDR3 length equals 18 residues. DNA for the CDR3: TGTGCCAGCAGCCAAGAGGACAGGGAAAAGACTAGCAATCAGCCCCAGCATTTT. Translation: CASSQEDREKTSNQPQHF.

V is TRBV30 and J is TRBJ2-7, with D uncertain. The germline gives CDR1 GTSNPN, CDR2 SVGIG (reference sequence). This CDR3 is 13 amino acids long. V was trimmed by 5 bases and J by 2 bases, leaving 13 bases between them. The CDR3 loop reads CAWDPQNPYEQYF. CDR3 coding DNA: TGTGCCTGGGACCCACAGAACCCCTACGAGCAGTACTTC.